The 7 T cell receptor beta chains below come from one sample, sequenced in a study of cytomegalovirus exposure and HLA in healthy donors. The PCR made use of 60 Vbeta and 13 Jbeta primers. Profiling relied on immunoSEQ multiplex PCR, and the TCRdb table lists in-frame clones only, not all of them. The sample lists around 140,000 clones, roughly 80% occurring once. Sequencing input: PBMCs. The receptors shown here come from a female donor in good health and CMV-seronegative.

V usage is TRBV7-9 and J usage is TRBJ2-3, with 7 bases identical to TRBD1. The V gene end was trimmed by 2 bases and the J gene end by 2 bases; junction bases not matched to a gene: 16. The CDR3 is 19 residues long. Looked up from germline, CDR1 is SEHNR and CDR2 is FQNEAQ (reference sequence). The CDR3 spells CASSLPATQRGGYTDTQYF. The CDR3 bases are TGTGCCAGCAGCTTACCCGCGACCCAGAGAGGGGGCTACACAGATACGCAGTATTTT.

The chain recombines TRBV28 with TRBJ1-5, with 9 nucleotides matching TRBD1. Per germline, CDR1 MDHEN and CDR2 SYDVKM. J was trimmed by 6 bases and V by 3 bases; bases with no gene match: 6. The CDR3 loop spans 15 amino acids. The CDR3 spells CASSFSDRGGQPQHF. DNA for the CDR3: TGTGCCAGCAGTTTCTCGGACAGGGGAGGTCAGCCCCAGCATTTT.

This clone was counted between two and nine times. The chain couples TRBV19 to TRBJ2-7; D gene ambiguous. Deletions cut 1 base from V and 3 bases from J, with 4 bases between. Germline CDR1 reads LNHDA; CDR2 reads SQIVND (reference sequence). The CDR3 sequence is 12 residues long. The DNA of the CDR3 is TGTGCCAGTAGTATAGGTAGCTACGAGCAGTACTTC. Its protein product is CASSIGSYEQYF.

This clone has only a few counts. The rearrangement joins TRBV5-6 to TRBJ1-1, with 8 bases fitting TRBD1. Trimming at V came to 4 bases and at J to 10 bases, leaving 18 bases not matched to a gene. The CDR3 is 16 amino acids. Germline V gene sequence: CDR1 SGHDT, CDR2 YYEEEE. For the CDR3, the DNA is TGTGCCAGCAGCGGCGGATTCGGACAGGGCCGTCGGGGAGCTTTCTTT. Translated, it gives CASSGGFGQGRRGAFF. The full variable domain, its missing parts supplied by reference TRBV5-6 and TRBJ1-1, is DAGVTQSPTHLIKTRGQQVTLRCSPKSGHDTVSWYQQALGQGPQFIFQYYEEEERQRGNFPDRFSGHQFPNYSSELNVNALLLGDSALYLCASSGGFGQGRRGAFFGQGTRLTVV.

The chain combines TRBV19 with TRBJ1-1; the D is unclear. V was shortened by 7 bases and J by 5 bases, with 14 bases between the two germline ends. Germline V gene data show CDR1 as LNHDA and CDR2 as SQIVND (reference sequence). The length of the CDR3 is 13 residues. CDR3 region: CASNGRELTEAFF. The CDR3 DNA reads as TGTGCCAGTAACGGGAGGGAACTGACTGAAGCTTTCTTT.

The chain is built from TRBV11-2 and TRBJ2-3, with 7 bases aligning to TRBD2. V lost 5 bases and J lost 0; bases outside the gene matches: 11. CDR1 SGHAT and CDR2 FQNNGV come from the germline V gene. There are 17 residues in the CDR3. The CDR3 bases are TGTGCCAGCAGCACTAGGGTTAGCGGGCGTAGCACAGATACGCAGTATTTT. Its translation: CASSTRVSGRSTDTQYF.

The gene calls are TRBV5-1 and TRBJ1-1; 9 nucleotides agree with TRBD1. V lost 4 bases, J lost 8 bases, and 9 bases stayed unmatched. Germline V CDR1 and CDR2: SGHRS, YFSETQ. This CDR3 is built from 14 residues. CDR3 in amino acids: CASSIQQGASEAFF. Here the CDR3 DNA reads TGCGCCAGCAGCATACAACAGGGGGCGAGCGAAGCTTTCTTT.